Included here is one T cell receptor (beta chain) sequence, with context. The antigen is unknown. This CDR3 is built from 18 residues. Germline-derived CDR1 and CDR2 are MGHDK and SYGVNS. The V and J ends lost 2 bases and 2 bases respectively, with 21 bases between them. The data are from a study of a mutant IDH1 vaccine in newly diagnosed glioma. Study summary: With temozolomide cycles, or 4-6 weeks after radiotherapy alone, vaccination was started.

Study-level points and caveats: Most patients, 90% to 95%, showed vaccine-induced immune responses.

Generated by immunoSEQ multiplex PCR, the TCRdb table keeps only in-frame clones and is missing some. This sample has around 41,000 clones, with around 91% found just once. Time point specified: week 35, safety follow-up. Doses comprised 300 ug of mutant IDH1 20-mer peptide each, plus topical imiquimod. Those who donated had recent WHO grade 3 or 4 IDH1-mutant, ATRX-lost astrocytomas. This clonotype originated in a man aged 35-49 years with glioma. Here the sequenced sample was PBMCs, taken from a glioma patient whose treatment included an IDH1 peptide vaccine. The gene calls are TRBV25-1 and TRBJ1-2; D unclear. CDR3: CASSEGSDLLALNYGYTF. CDR3 DNA sequence: TGTGCCAGCAGTGAAGGGTCGGACCTCCTGGCTCTGAACTATGGCTACACCTTC.